The source of this T cell receptor beta chain is a study of tumor and adjacent non-tumor tissue in lung cancer. Overall study findings and caveats: Compared with tumor, normal lung showed significantly lower TCR diversity.

The library came from three nested PCR rounds adapted from ARM-PCR protocols. TCRdb reanalysed the multiplex PCR reads using MiXCR and keeps one entry per CDR3 protein. The sample includes some 200,000 distinct CDR3 sequences, around 71% of them seen just once. Points on this clonotype: The antigen is undetermined. Since no conserved phenylalanine or tryptophan closes the CDR3, a read error is the likely cause.

No cell sorting was done before RNA was extracted from the tissue. The material sequenced was lung tumor tissue. This receptor was taken from a man in his fifties or sixties with non-small cell lung cancer.

The CDR3 sequence is CASSRLGVNEKLFL. The CDR3 nucleotides are TGTGCCAGCAGCAGGCTAGGGGTTAATGAAAAACTGTTTTTA. The gene calls are TRBV11-3 and TRBJ1-4; D is possibly TRBD1 (5 bases). Germline values: CDR1 SGHNT, CDR2 YENEEA. The CDR3 spans 14 residues. With 5 bases removed from V and 4 bases from J, the gap between germline ends came to 11 bases.